The next 26 T cell receptor beta chains were all read from a single sample in a study of glioma-infiltrating T cells after dendritic cell vaccination. Noted time point: after dendritic cell vaccination, including at tumor progression/relapse. Libraries were prepared by immunoSEQ multiplex PCR; TCRdb keeps only in-frame clonotypes and omits some of them. The sample has 65,000 to 80,000 clones, about nine tenths seen once. The material was blood, obtained after dendritic cell vaccination. The receptors shown here come from a human donor with glioblastoma.

The genes are TRBV7-9 and TRBJ1-1; D call uncertain. CDR1 and CDR2 from the germline V gene are SEHNR and FQNEAQ (reference sequence). CDR3 length: 11 amino acids. With 4 bases removed from V and 7 bases from J, the gap between germline ends came to 7 bases. In nucleotides, the CDR3 is TGTGCCAGCAGCTACTCCGGTGAAGCTTTCTTT. It codes for CASSYSGEAFF.

About this clone: Other nucleotide sequences in the sample specify the same CDR3. The J gene is TRBJ2-2, the V gene TRBV5-5, with TRBD1 identical over 7 bases. The V segment lost 3 bases and the J segment 0 bases; nucleotides outside the gene matches: 2. Germline lookup yields CDR1 SGHKS and CDR2 YYEKEE (reference sequence). CDR3 length: 15 amino acids. The CDR3 nucleotides read TGTGCCAGCAGCTGGGACAGAGCGAACACCGGGGAGCTGTTTTTT. Its protein is CASSWDRANTGELFF.

The chain combines TRBV7-2 with TRBJ2-7; D ambiguous. This CDR3 comprises 13 residues. Trimming removed 1 base at V and 3 bases at J, with 7 bases between. Per germline, CDR1 SGHTA and CDR2 FQGNSA. CDR3 DNA: TGTGCCAGCAGCTTAGAACAAAGCTACGAGCAGTACTTC. It translates to CASSLEQSYEQYF.

The rearrangement joins TRBV2 to TRBJ1-5, with no clear D. This CDR3 is 14 amino acids long. V lost 4 bases, J lost 4 bases, and 11 bases lay in between. Germline CDR1 and CDR2: SNHLY and FYNNEI. Written as DNA, the CDR3 is TGTGCCAGCAGTGTGGCAGGATCTAATCAGCCCCAGCATTTT. This codes for CASSVAGSNQPQHF.

The chain couples TRBV7-9 to TRBJ1-6; 9 positions match TRBD1. V lost 8 bases to trimming and J lost 6 bases; unmatched junction nucleotides: 8. CDR1 is SEHNR, CDR2 FQNEAQ, per germline (reference sequence). The CDR3 has 15 amino acids. Written as DNA, the CDR3 is TGTGCCAGCGCTACAGGGGGCGGTCGTAATTCACCCCTCCACTTT. This translates into CASATGGGRNSPLHF.

The J gene is TRBJ1-5, the V gene TRBV23-1; 8 bases fit TRBD1. TRBV23-1 is assigned to the ORF class and has an uncertain function. With 0 bases clipped from V and 9 bases from J, the junction kept 16 bases outside the gene matches. This CDR3 spans 18 amino acids. The CDR3, as DNA: TGCGCCAGCAGTCAATCGAGGTGCGACAGGGGCAGAGGGTGGCCCCAGCATTTT. Translated: CASSQSRCDRGRGWPQHF.

The rearrangement joins TRBV7-2 to TRBJ2-1; TRBD2 aligns across 8 bases. This CDR3 is 12 amino acids long. Unmatched junction bases numbered 6, after V lost 5 bases and J lost 12 bases. Looked up from germline, CDR1 is SGHTA and CDR2 is FQGNSA. The CDR3 coding sequence is TGTGCCAGCAGCCCAGGCGGGGGGTGGCAGTTCTTC. Its protein product is CASSPGGGWQFF.

CDR3 in amino acids: CASSSQGWETQYF. DNA for the CDR3: TGTGCCAGCAGTTCACAGGGATGGGAGACCCAGTACTTC. The chain employs TRBV6-5 and TRBJ2-5; D possibly corresponds to TRBD1 (6 bases). CDR1 MNHEY and CDR2 SVGAGI come from the germline V gene. This CDR3 is 13 amino acids long. Trimming took 4 bases from V and 5 from J, leaving 11 bases between them.

The chain joins TRBV15 to TRBJ1-3; D is perhaps TRBD1 (5 bases). The V gene's germline CDR1 is LNHNV and CDR2 YYDKDF (reference sequence). This CDR3 contains 14 residues. Trimming shortened V by 5 bases and J by 0 bases, and 8 bases separated the two germline ends. CDR3 region: CATSLGGSGNTIYF. The CDR3 bases are TGTGCCACCAGCCTCGGGGGCTCTGGAAACACCATATATTTT.

V gene TRBV6-4 combines with J gene TRBJ2-3, with 9 bases fitting TRBD2. Germline V gene data show CDR1 as MRHNA and CDR2 as SNTAGT. J was trimmed by 5 bases and V by 3 bases; bases with no gene match: 6. This CDR3 is built from 15 residues. The chain's CDR3 is CASSEMAGGGDTQYF. The CDR3 nucleotides are TGTGCCAGCAGTGAAATGGCGGGAGGGGGAGATACGCAGTATTTT.

V gene TRBV9 combines with J gene TRBJ1-6, with 9 nucleotides matching TRBD1. The CDR3 consists of 17 residues. After removal of 0 bases from V and 6 bases from J, the junction contained 7 bases not matched to a gene. Germline CDR1 and CDR2: SGDLS and YYNGEE. Here the CDR3 DNA reads TGTGCCAGCAGCGTAGCTGGGGGGGGACAGGGTAATTCACCCCTCCACTTT. This translates into CASSVAGGGQGNSPLHF.

The gene calls are TRBV4-2 and TRBJ1-2, with D possibly TRBD1 on 5 matching bases. Deletions cut 0 bases from V and 5 bases from J, with 16 bases between. The CDR3 has 16 amino acids. CDR1 LGHNA and CDR2 YNFKEQ come from the germline V gene. CDR3 in amino acids: CASSQDSVGLGYGYTF. CDR3 nucleotide sequence: TGTGCCAGCAGCCAAGACTCTGTGGGGCTAGGGTATGGCTACACCTTC.

The V call is TRBV11-1, the J call TRBJ2-4; 7 positions agree with TRBD1. Germline V gene lookup returns CDR1 SGHAT and CDR2 FQDESV (reference sequence). The CDR3 runs to 14 residues. J lost 9 bases, V lost 5 bases, and 10 bases had no gene match. The CDR3 DNA follows: TGTGCCAGCAGCCCGGACAGGTCGTCTGGCATTCAGTACTTC. Protein sequence: CASSPDRSSGIQYF.

The V and J genes are TRBV5-4 and TRBJ1-3; D possibly corresponds to TRBD1 (5 bases). Germline values: CDR1 SGHNT, CDR2 YYREEE (reference sequence). The CDR3 is made up of 17 amino acids. V dropped 1 base and J dropped 0 bases, with 14 bases sitting between them. The CDR3 protein is CASSLRQGSISGNTIYF. The CDR3, as DNA: TGTGCCAGCAGCTTGCGCCAGGGCTCTATCTCTGGAAACACCATATATTTT.

The chain joins TRBV5-6 to TRBJ2-3; D is ambiguous. The germline V gene has CDR1 SGHDT and CDR2 YYEEEE. Trimming removed 4 bases at V and 4 bases at J, with 16 bases between. The CDR3 is 15 amino acids. The DNA for the CDR3 is TGTGCCAGCAGCAAGACACCAAACCCCTCAGATACGCAGTATTTT. It specifies CASSKTPNPSDTQYF.

The rearrangement joins TRBV11-2 to TRBJ2-1; D gene ambiguous. Germline V lookup: CDR1 SGHAT, CDR2 FQNNGV. CDR3 length: 12 residues. The V end lost 3 bases, the J end lost 7 bases, and 7 bases lay between the germline ends. The DNA for the CDR3 is TGTGCCAGCAGCTTCGTCCGGAATGAGCAGTTCTTC. Translated: CASSFVRNEQFF.

This chain links TRBV5-1 with TRBJ1-2; 10 positions match TRBD1. The CDR3 is made up of 14 amino acids. Germline loops: CDR1 SGHRS, CDR2 YFSETQ. Trimming removed 6 bases from V and 3 bases from J; junction bases left unmatched: 5. CDR3 nucleotides: TGCGCCAGCAACCGGGACAGGGGCGACTATGGCTACACCTTC. It is translated as CASNRDRGDYGYTF.

For the CDR3, the DNA is TGCGCCAGCAGCTTAGCTATGACAGGGGGAATGTGGGAGACCCAGTACTTC. It specifies CASSLAMTGGMWETQYF. The rearrangement uses TRBV5-1 and TRBJ2-5, with 9 positions matching TRBD1. CDR1 is SGHRS and CDR2 is YFSETQ in the germline V gene. This CDR3 spans 17 amino acids. With V trimmed by 2 bases and J by 5 bases, 13 bases remained unmatched.

This chain uses TRBV29-1 with TRBJ1-2; tentative D call: TRBD1 (6 bases). Looked up from germline, CDR1 is SQVTM and CDR2 is ANQGSEA. CDR3 length: 12 residues. V dropped 3 bases and J dropped 2 bases, with 7 bases sitting between them. This CDR3 reads CSVDRGNYGYTF. As DNA, the CDR3 is TGCAGCGTTGACAGGGGAAACTATGGCTACACCTTC. Full variable domain (missing parts from reference TRBV29-1 and TRBJ1-2): SAVISQKPSRDICQRGTSLTIQCQVDSQVTMMFWYRQQPGQSLTLIATANQGSEATYESGFVIDKFPISRPNLTFSTLTVSNMSPEDSSIYLCSVDRGNYGYTFGSGTRLTVV.

The chain is built from TRBV2 and TRBJ1-5; D call uncertain. Germline V CDR1 and CDR2: SNHLY, FYNNEI. CDR3 length: 15 residues. Trimming removed 4 bases from V and 1 base from J, with 11 bases in between. CDR3 loop: CASSGRRRSNQPQHF. In DNA form, the CDR3 reads TGTGCCAGCAGTGGTAGAAGGAGGAGCAATCAGCCCCAGCATTTT.

The count of this clone is one. The chain combines TRBV6-1 with TRBJ1-2; 8 positions match TRBD1. With 6 bases clipped from V and 7 bases from J, the junction kept 7 bases outside the gene matches. The germline gives CDR1 MNHNS, CDR2 SASEGT. The CDR3 extends over 13 amino acids. This CDR3 is CASRMAGGFGYTF. The CDR3 coding sequence is TGTGCCAGCAGGATGGCAGGGGGCTTTGGCTACACCTTC.

V usage is TRBV5-1 and J usage is TRBJ2-3, with TRBD2 as a possible D gene (6 bases). V lost 6 bases, J lost 3 bases, and 17 bases lay in between. The CDR3 runs to 15 residues. Germline V gives CDR1 SGHRS, CDR2 YFSETQ. CDR3 region: CASTSRGRGTDTQYF. CDR3 bases: TGCGCCAGCACCTCACGGGGGAGAGGGACAGATACGCAGTATTTT.

The chain carries TRBV7-5 and TRBJ2-1; TRBD2, as called in the table, went unchecked against the DNA. TRBV7-5 is a documented pseudogene. The CDR3 totals 13 residues. The CDR3 is CVRSLGPCNEQFF. The CDR3 region has the DNA TGTGTCAGAAGCCTCGGTCCGTGCAATGAGCAGTTCTTC.

V is TRBV11-2 and J is TRBJ1-1, with a weak D call TRBD1 (6 bases). Germline lookup yields CDR1 SGHAT and CDR2 FQNNGV. Trimming shortened V by 1 base and J by 4 bases, and 7 bases separated the two germline ends. The length of the CDR3 is 13 residues. The CDR3, as DNA: TGTGCCAGCAGCTTAGTAGGGGGCACTGAAGCTTTCTTT. Its translation: CASSLVGGTEAFF.

CDR3 protein: CASSPGTGLPRTDTQYF. The CDR3 region has the DNA TGCGCCAGCAGCCCCGGGACAGGGCTCCCCCGCACAGATACGCAGTATTTT. The chain has TRBV5-1 and TRBJ2-3, with 9 bases identical to TRBD1. CDR1 is SGHRS, CDR2 YFSETQ, per germline. After removal of 4 bases from V and 1 base from J, the junction contained 10 bases not matched to a gene. The CDR3 has 17 amino acids. Looking up the rest from reference TRBV5-1 and TRBJ2-3 gives the full variable domain: KAGVTQTPRYLIKTRGQQVTLSCSPISGHRSVSWYQQTPGQGLQFLFEYFSETQRNKGNFPGRFSGRQFSNSRSEMNVSTLELGDSALYLCASSPGTGLPRTDTQYFGPGTRLTVL.

Only one count was recorded for this clone. The chain is built from TRBV6-5 and TRBJ1-6; a weak D match, TRBD1 (5 bases). This CDR3 is 15 amino acids long. V lost 4 bases and J 1 base, leaving 8 bases between the germline ends. The germline CDR1 and CDR2 sequences are MNHEY and SVGAGI. This CDR3 is CASSLRGSYNSPLHF. In DNA, the CDR3 is TGTGCCAGCAGTTTAAGGGGATCCTATAATTCACCCCTCCACTTT.